The clone carrying this T cell receptor (beta chain) was detected many times. This sample was included in a study of regulatory T cells in long-lasting Graves disease. Both iRepertoire HTBI primers and Arm-PCR of CDR3 regions were used to build the TCR beta libraries. TCRdb re-analysed the multiplex PCR reads in MiXCR, keeping a single row per CDR3 protein. Among more than 300,000 distinct CDR3 sequences, around 16% were seen once, and the ten largest hold 20% to 25%. Germline values: CDR1 DFQATT, CDR2 SNEGSKA (reference sequence). The length of the CDR3 is 13 residues. The V and J ends lost 1 base and 4 bases respectively, with 10 bases between them. Time point indicated: newly diagnosed GD, antithyroid drugs for less than 3 months. From PBMCs, RNA was extracted and then used to make the TCR library. Graves' disease was diagnosed by American Thyroid Association guidelines. These data also featured in a second study, about T cells in Graves' hyperthyroidism and ophthalmopathy.

The source material was peripheral blood mononuclear cells (PBMCs), sampled at new diagnosis, from a patient treated with antithyroid drugs. The J gene is TRBJ1-1, the V gene TRBV20-1; a weak D match, TRBD1 (5 bases). This sequence originates from a woman between 18 and 30 years old with Graves disease. This chain's CDR3 is CSARGDQSTEAFF. CDR3 nucleotides: TGCAGTGCTAGAGGGGACCAATCCACTGAAGCTTTCTTT.